This T cell receptor beta chain was recorded in a study of cytomegalovirus exposure and HLA in healthy donors. Trimming took off 5 bases at V and 7 bases at J, with 17 bases between the two ends. Germline CDR1 SGHAT, CDR2 FQNNGV. The CDR3 consists of 15 residues. Study observations and caveats: Cytomegalovirus association was listed for about 180 TCR beta chains. Analyzed later, most CMV-associated TCR beta chains appeared HLA-restricted. A later analysis linked some 17,000 TCR beta sequences to HLA alleles at 0.05 false discovery rate.

Regarding this clone: Its matching antigen is unknown.

Researchers ran the PCR with 60 Vbeta and 13 Jbeta primers. TCRdb's copy holds only in-frame clones and misses some; the assay was immunoSEQ multiplex PCR. Its table records 50,000 or so clones. The chain employs TRBV11-2 and TRBJ2-2, with D hard to call. This receptor was taken from a woman in her thirties or forties in good health and CMV-seronegative. Specimen: PBMCs. CDR3: CASSGPPSEHGELFF. The CDR3 DNA reads as TGTGCCAGCAGCGGGCCCCCTTCGGAACACGGGGAGCTGTTTTTT. The entire variable domain, with the rest obtained from reference TRBV11-2 and TRBJ2-2, is as follows: EAGVAQSPRYKIIEKRQSVAFWCNPISGHATLYWYQQILGQGPKLLIQFQNNGVVDDSQLPKDRFSAERLKGVDSTLKIQPAKLEDSAVYLCASSGPPSEHGELFFGEGSRLTVL.